A single sample is the source of the 17 T cell receptor beta chains below, sequenced in a study of blood T cells in healthy people across ages. A sample-barcoded 5' primer and a J-beta primer mix were used in a second PCR of roughly 7 to 12 cycles. Each CDR3 protein gets one entry after TCRdb re-called the 5' RACE reads with MiXCR. Of around 670,000 distinct CDR3 sequences detected, approximately 30% appear once; the ten largest clones hold roughly 14%. The material sequenced was blood. Every receptor here comes from a woman over 75 in good health.

The chain links TRBV7-9 to TRBJ1-1, with no clear D. The CDR3 spans 15 residues. CDR1 is SEHNR, CDR2 FQNEAQ, per germline (reference sequence). V lost 0 bases and J 4 bases, leaving 12 bases between the germline ends. The CDR3 DNA reads as TGTGCCAGCAGCTTAGCGGCGGGCCGGGGCACTGAAGCTTTCTTT. As protein: CASSLAAGRGTEAFF.

Details on this clonotype: A much larger clone differs by one base, so this may be a read error. V usage is TRBV28 and J usage is TRBJ2-7; TRBD2 is a possible D gene (7 bases). V lost 7 bases, J lost 1 base, and 17 bases lay in between. The CDR3 consists of 15 residues. CDR1 is MDHEN and CDR2 is SYDVKM in the germline V gene. CDR3 sequence: CASIQAGAPSYEQYF. CDR3 coding DNA: TGTGCCAGCATCCAGGCGGGGGCTCCTTCCTACGAGCAGTACTTC.

The chain carries TRBV4-3 and TRBJ2-1; TRBD2 agrees at 8 bases. CDR1 is LGHNA, CDR2 YSLEER, per germline. The V gene end was trimmed by 2 bases and the J gene end by 9 bases; junction bases not matched to a gene: 3. The CDR3 consists of 13 residues. The DNA of the CDR3 is TGCGCCAGCAGCCAAAGCGGGGGTAGTGAGCAGTTCTTC. Protein: CASSQSGGSEQFF.

The rearrangement uses TRBV7-2 and TRBJ1-4; the match to TRBD1 covers 7 bases. The CDR3 contains 15 residues. V lost 2 bases and J lost 6; bases outside the gene matches: 6. The V gene's germline CDR1 is SGHTA and CDR2 FQGNSA. The CDR3 region has the DNA TGTGCCAGCAGCTTAAGGGGGCGCGAGCATGAAAAACTGTTTTTT. This translates into CASSLRGREHEKLFF.

This clonotype was counted ten times or more. This sequence joins TRBV20-1 and TRBJ1-4, with 8 positions matching TRBD1. Germline CDR1 and CDR2: DFQATT and SNEGSKA (reference sequence). CDR3 length: 13 residues. The V and J ends lost 4 bases and 7 bases, in that order; junction bases with no gene match: 5. CDR3 nucleotide sequence: TGCAGTGCTATCAGGGGGCTCGGTGAAAAACTGTTTTTT. It yields the protein CSAIRGLGEKLFF.

This clonotype was recorded at least ten times. The genes are TRBV6-1 and TRBJ2-1; TRBD2 matches 7 bases. The germline V gene encodes CDR1 MNHNS and CDR2 SASEGT. The V and J ends lost 2 bases and 10 bases, in that order; junction bases with no gene match: 23. The CDR3 is 19 amino acids. The CDR3 DNA follows: TGTGCCAGCAGTGAATATATCGTTGTGGGCCAGGGAGGGACCCAGGAGCAGTTCTTC. Its translation: CASSEYIVVGQGGTQEQFF.

This clonotype occurred many times. This chain uses TRBV25-1 with TRBJ1-1; D is perhaps TRBD1 (6 bases). Trimming left V 6 bases short and J 5 bases short, with 13 bases between. The CDR3 sequence is 13 residues long. From germline, CDR1 is MGHDK and CDR2 SYGVNS. The CDR3 DNA follows: TGTGCCAGCAGCCGGGGAGGGGGGACTGAAGCTTTCTTT. It translates to CASSRGGGTEAFF. The complete variable domain, with remaining parts taken from reference TRBV25-1 and TRBJ1-1, reads EADIYQTPRYLVIGTGKKITLECSQTMGHDKMYWYQQDPGMELHLIHYSYGVNSTEKGDLSSESTVSRIRTEHFPLTLESARPSHTSQYLCASSRGGGTEAFFGQGTRLTVV.

This clonotype occurred a few times. This clone may be a read error of a much larger clone one base away. V and J are TRBV28 and TRBJ2-7; 12 bases are a match to TRBD2. Looked up from germline, CDR1 is MDHEN and CDR2 is SYDVKM. CDR3 length equals 17 residues. V lost 7 bases to trimming and J lost 7 bases; unmatched junction nucleotides: 17. The CDR3 spells CASIGRTSGESSNEQYF. For the CDR3, the DNA is TGTGCCAGCATAGGCAGGACTAGCGGGGAATCGTCGAATGAGCAGTACTTC.

This clonotype was found many times. The gene calls are TRBV20-1 and TRBJ2-5; 15 bases are shared with TRBD2. The CDR3 covers 17 residues. V shed 4 bases and J 3 bases; nucleotides not matched to a gene: 9. The germline V gene has CDR1 DFQATT and CDR2 SNEGSKA (reference sequence). In nucleotides, the CDR3 is TGCAGTGCTACCCGGACTAGCGGGGGGGCCTGGGAAGAGACCCAGTACTTC. It translates to CSATRTSGGAWEETQYF.

This clonotype was counted a few times. The V call is TRBV29-1, the J call TRBJ2-3, with 13 bases lining up with TRBD2. Trimming cost V 3 bases and J 4 bases; bases outside gene matches: 7. There are 16 residues in the CDR3. Germline loops: CDR1 SQVTM, CDR2 ANQGSEA. The CDR3 spells CSVDQRTSGRADTQYF. CDR3 DNA sequence: TGCAGCGTTGACCAGCGGACTAGCGGGAGAGCAGATACGCAGTATTTT.

This clonotype was seen a handful of times. This chain connects TRBV7-9 to TRBJ2-1; no firm D call. Germline V gene lookup returns CDR1 SEHNR and CDR2 FQNEAQ (reference sequence). V was cut by 6 bases and J by 2 bases, with 8 bases left in between. This CDR3 has 13 residues. The chain's CDR3 is CASRGGAYNEQFF. The CDR3 DNA is TGTGCCAGCAGGGGTGGCGCCTACAATGAGCAGTTCTTC.

This clonotype was counted ten times or more. The genes are TRBV6-1 and TRBJ2-7; 8 bases align to TRBD1. This CDR3 has 14 residues. Germline assignment: CDR1 MNHNS and CDR2 SASEGT. With V trimmed by 6 bases and J by 8 bases, 12 bases remained unmatched. CDR3 DNA sequence: TGTGCCAGCAGGGCTTCCGGACAGGGTCGGAAGCAGTACTTC. This encodes CASRASGQGRKQYF.

This clonotype has only a few counts. The chain carries TRBV6-5 and TRBJ2-1; D is unresolved. The end of the DNA fits TRBJ2-7 better, so the J call may be wrong. The CDR3 length is 13 residues. Germline V gene data show CDR1 as MNHEY and CDR2 as SVGAGI. CDR3 nucleotides: TGTGCCAGCAGAATGAGCTCCTACAATGAGCAGTACTTC. Translation gives CASRMSSYNEQYF.

This clonotype came up once. A much larger clone lies one base from this, so it may be a read error. The chain links TRBV7-3 to TRBJ1-1; D remains ambiguous. The CDR3 has 15 amino acids. Germline V gene lookup returns CDR1 SGHTA and CDR2 FQGTGA. The CDR3 DNA reads as TGTGCCAGCAGCAAAAAGGCAGAAATGAACCCTGAAGCTTTCTTT. Amino acid sequence: CASSKKAEMNPEAFF.

This clonotype was counted a single time. The V call is TRBV5-1, the J call TRBJ1-2; TRBD1 might be the D (5 bases). The germline V and J ends were trimmed by 0 bases and 8 bases, with 14 bases remaining between them. Germline CDR1 and CDR2: SGHRS and YFSETQ. This CDR3 has 14 residues. As DNA, the CDR3 is TGCGCCAGCAGCTTGGCCGGGACCGATCAGGGCTACACCTTC. Translating gives CASSLAGTDQGYTF.

In this sample, this clonotype turned up a few times. V is TRBV9 and J is TRBJ1-5; TRBD1 aligns across 7 bases. With V trimmed by 3 bases and J by 3 bases, 6 bases remained unmatched. CDR1 and CDR2 (germline): SGDLS, YYNGEE. This CDR3 comprises 15 residues. In nucleotides, the CDR3 is TGTGCCAGCAGCGAGATGGGACAGTTCAATCAGCCCCAGCATTTT. Translated, it gives CASSEMGQFNQPQHF.

This clonotype occurred many times. This chain joins TRBV20-1 and TRBJ2-2, with unresolved D. V lost 5 bases to trimming and J lost 4 bases, with 14 bases between them. Per the germline V gene, CDR1 is DFQATT and CDR2 is SNEGSKA (reference sequence). The length of the CDR3 is 14 residues. The CDR3 DNA reads as TGCAGTGCTCACGGGCCGTCCCCCACCGGGGAGCTGTTTTTT. As protein: CSAHGPSPTGELFF.